Listed below are T cell receptor beta chains from one sample, sequenced in a study of cytomegalovirus exposure and HLA in healthy donors. TCRdb's table, derived via immunoSEQ multiplex PCR, lists solely in-frame clones and lacks some. The table lists approximately 140,000 clones, 75% to 80% of them singletons. Sequences were obtained from PBMCs. The receptors come from a female donor in good health and CMV-seronegative. CDR3s include the opening cysteine and the closing phenylalanine or tryptophan. The D gene is left open where the match is weak. The listing skips clone size in some rows; elsewhere it reads once, few, many or a size class.

>TRBJ2-1|-|TRBV27|TRBD2
CASSFGLAGDEQFF
TGTGCCAGCAGTTTCGGACTAGCGGGAGATGAGCAGTTCTTC
>TRBJ1-5|-|TRBV30|-
CAWSSGAAQPQHF
TGTGCCTGGAGTTCAGGGGCGGCTCAGCCCCAGCATTTT
>TRBJ2-7|-|TRBV6-1|TRBD2
CASSEALAGSYEQYF
TGTGCCAGCAGTGAAGCGCTAGCGGGCTCCTACGAGCAGTACTTC
>TRBJ1-2|-|TRBV7-9|TRBD1
CASSLRTGGNYGYTF
TGTGCCAGCAGCTTAAGGACAGGGGGGAACTATGGCTACACCTTC
>TRBJ2-7|-|TRBV19|TRBD2
CASSKLAGGYEQYF
TGTGCCAGTAGTAAACTAGCGGGAGGCTACGAGCAGTACTTC
>TRBJ1-5|-|TRBV7-2|TRBD1
CASRPGQGNQPQHF
TGTGCCAGCAGACCCGGACAGGGCAATCAGCCCCAGCATTTT
>TRBJ2-2|-|TRBV6-6|TRBD2
CATRTSANTGELFF
TGTGCCACCAGAACTAGCGCGAACACCGGGGAGCTGTTTTTT
>TRBJ1-3|-|TRBV15|-
CATSSSSGNTIYF
TGTGCCACCAGCAGTAGCTCTGGAAACACCATATATTTT
>TRBJ2-7|-|TRBV4-1|-
CASSFREEEYEQYF
TGCGCCAGCAGCTTCCGGGAAGAGGAGTACGAGCAGTACTTC
>TRBJ1-1|-|TRBV28|-
CASSLSTGVAFF
TGTGCCAGCAGTTTATCGACGGGGGTGGCTTTCTTT
>TRBJ2-7|once|TRBV6-1|TRBD1
CASSEIGTDYEQYF
TGTGCCAGCAGTGAAATTGGGACAGACTACGAGCAGTACTTC
>TRBJ1-5|-|TRBV19|-
CASSIDQEKSNQPQHF
TGTGCCAGTAGTATAGATCAGGAAAAAAGCAATCAGCCCCAGCATTTT
>TRBJ1-2|-|TRBV10-1|-
CASSESRRTYGYTF
TGCGCCAGCAGTGAGTCGCGGCGCACCTATGGCTACACCTTC
>TRBJ2-7|few|TRBV11-2|TRBD2
CASSLEMSASGSYEQYF
TGTGCCAGCAGCTTAGAAATGTCGGCTAGCGGGTCCTACGAGCAGTACTTC
>TRBJ1-2|once|TRBV9|TRBD1
CASSPTGKGGEGYTF
TGTGCCAGCAGCCCGACCGGAAAAGGGGGCGAGGGCTACACCTTC
>TRBJ2-1|-|TRBV7-6|-
CASSSNLGVNEQFF
TGTGCCAGCAGCTCAAATTTGGGCGTCAATGAGCAGTTCTTC
>TRBJ1-3|-|TRBV7-2|TRBD1
CASSRDRGLGNTIYF
TGTGCCAGCAGCCGGGACAGGGGGCTTGGAAACACCATATATTTT
>TRBJ2-7|-|TRBV6-1|-
CASSEVGPTNREQYF
TGTGCCAGCAGTGAGGTGGGGCCTACGAATAGGGAGCAGTACTTC
>TRBJ2-7|few|TRBV19|TRBD1
CASSQQGASYEQYF
TGTGCCAGTAGTCAACAGGGGGCAAGCTACGAGCAGTACTTC
>TRBJ2-1|-|TRBV7-2|-
CASSPPGGTYNEQFF
TGTGCCAGCAGCCCACCTGGCGGTACGTACAATGAGCAGTTCTTC
>TRBJ1-2|-|TRBV19|-
CASRAQGGGYTF
TGTGCCAGTAGAGCCCAGGGTGGTGGCTACACCTTC
>TRBJ2-3|-|TRBV29-1|-
CSVAYQNRAADTQYF
TGCAGCGTTGCCTACCAGAACAGGGCCGCAGATACGCAGTATTTT
>TRBJ2-7|once|TRBV7-8|TRBD2
CASSLAVAGEGEQYF
TGTGCCAGCAGCTTAGCTGTAGCGGGAGAAGGCGAGCAGTACTTC
>TRBJ2-3|-|TRBV20-1|-
CSVIYTDTQYF
TGCAGTGTTATTTATACAGATACGCAGTATTTT
>TRBJ1-3|-|TRBV19|-
CATSSDHRYSGNTIYF
TGTGCCACATCCTCCGACCACAGGTACTCTGGAAACACCATATATTTT
>TRBJ1-2|-|TRBV28|-
CATVKGYGGYTF
TGTGCCACCGTGAAGGGGTACGGGGGCTACACCTTC
>TRBJ1-1|-|TRBV20-1|-
CSASGQGGAFF
TGCAGTGCTAGCGGGCAGGGTGGAGCTTTCTTT
>TRBJ1-2|-|TRBV29-1|TRBD1
CSVQMTGGTNYGYTF
TGCAGCGTTCAAATGACAGGGGGCACTAACTATGGCTACACCTTC
>TRBJ1-1|-|TRBV7-9|-
CASSRTENTEAFF
TGTGCCAGCAGCCGGACAGAGAACACTGAAGCTTTCTTT
>TRBJ2-2|-|TRBV2|TRBD1
CASRGQGRVTGELFF
TGTGCCAGCAGGGGACAGGGGAGAGTCACCGGGGAGCTGTTTTTT
>TRBJ1-4|few|TRBV5-4|-
CATRGPDEKLFF
TGTGCCACTCGAGGGCCGGACGAAAAACTGTTTTTT
>TRBJ1-5|-|TRBV19|-
CASSSRGGIQPQHF
TGTGCCAGTAGTTCCCGCGGGGGGATTCAGCCCCAGCATTTT
>TRBJ1-2|-|TRBV28|-
CASRLSGRNYGYTF
TGTGCCAGCAGACTGTCTGGGAGGAACTATGGCTACACCTTC
>TRBJ2-1|-|TRBV30|TRBD2
CAWSVQLAGGNEQFF
TGTGCCTGGAGTGTACAGCTAGCGGGGGGGAATGAGCAGTTCTTC
>TRBJ2-5|-|TRBV9|-
CASSVVDYGETQYF
TGTGCCAGCAGCGTAGTTGATTACGGGGAGACCCAGTACTTC
>TRBJ2-3|-|TRBV12-5|-
CASGLREDTDTQYF
TGTGCTAGTGGTTTGAGGGAGGACACGGATACGCAGTATTTT
>TRBJ2-1|-|TRBV7-9|TRBD2
CASSLLAGGPREQFF
TGTGCCAGCAGCTTGCTAGCGGGAGGGCCTCGTGAGCAGTTCTTC
>TRBJ1-1|-|TRBV2|TRBD1
CASSGDRGMNTEAFF
TGTGCCAGCAGTGGAGACAGGGGAATGAACACTGAAGCTTTCTTT
>TRBJ1-4|-|TRBV7-6|-
CASRPAGRGNEKLFF
TGTGCCAGCAGACCGGCGGGACGGGGTAATGAAAAACTGTTTTTT
>TRBJ2-1|-|TRBV6-1|TRBD1
CASSDPGQTYNEQFF
TGTGCCAGCAGTGACCCGGGACAGACCTACAATGAGCAGTTCTTC
>TRBJ1-1|-|TRBV19|-
CASSTFEVMNTEAFF
TGTGCCAGTAGTACGTTCGAGGTCATGAACACTGAAGCTTTCTTT
>TRBJ2-5|-|TRBV6-6|TRBD2
CASSLLAGGRSETQYF
TGTGCCAGCAGCCTCCTAGCGGGGGGGCGGAGTGAGACCCAGTACTTC
>TRBJ2-3|-|TRBV7-9|-
CASSLVVSSSTDTQYF
TGTGCCAGCAGCTTAGTAGTGTCTAGCTCCACAGATACGCAGTATTTT
>TRBJ1-1|-|TRBV7-2|TRBD1
CASTPPPKGASTEAFF
TGTGCCAGCACCCCTCCCCCGAAGGGGGCCAGTACTGAAGCTTTCTTT
>TRBJ1-1|-|TRBV7-6|-
CASSFTVNTEAFF
TGTGCCAGCAGCTTTACAGTGAACACTGAAGCTTTCTTT
>TRBJ2-7|-|TRBV27|-
CASSLSIEGGTYEQYF
TGTGCCAGCAGTTTATCGATCGAGGGGGGGACTTACGAGCAGTACTTC
>TRBJ1-2|-|TRBV27|-
CASSFLPIPLNYGYTF
TGTGCCAGCAGTTTCCTTCCAATCCCACTTAACTATGGCTACACCTTC
>TRBJ2-7|-|TRBV27|-
CASSPRGTATYEQYF
TGTGCCAGCAGTCCCCGGGGGACGGCAACCTACGAGCAGTACTTC